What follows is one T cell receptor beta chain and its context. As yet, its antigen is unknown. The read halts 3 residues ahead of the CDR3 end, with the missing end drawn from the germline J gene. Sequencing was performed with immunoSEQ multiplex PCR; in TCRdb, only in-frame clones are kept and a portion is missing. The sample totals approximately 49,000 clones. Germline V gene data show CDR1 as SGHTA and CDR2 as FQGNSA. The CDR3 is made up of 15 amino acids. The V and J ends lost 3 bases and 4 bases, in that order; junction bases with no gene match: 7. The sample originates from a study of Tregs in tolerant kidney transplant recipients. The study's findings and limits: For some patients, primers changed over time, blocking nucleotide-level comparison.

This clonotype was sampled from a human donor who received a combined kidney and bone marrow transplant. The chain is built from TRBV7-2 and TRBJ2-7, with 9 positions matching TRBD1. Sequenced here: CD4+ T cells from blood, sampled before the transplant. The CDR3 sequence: CASSFWTGVAYEQYF. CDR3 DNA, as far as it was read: TGTGCCAGCAGCTTCTGGACAGGGGTGGCATACGAG.